Below, one T cell receptor beta chain is given with its context. What it binds is not known. The data stem from a study of a mutant IDH1 vaccine in newly diagnosed glioma. Study details: During weeks 1, 3, 5, 7, 11, 15, 19 and 23, patients received eight vaccinations. Receipt of radiotherapy, temozolomide, or both preceded the study, and most received both.

TCRdb's table, derived via immunoSEQ multiplex PCR, lists solely in-frame clones and lacks some. Of around 120,000 clones listed, over 75% were seen once; the top ten hold 5% to 6%. The time point denotes: week 11, during vaccination. Each vaccine dose was 300 ug of mutant IDH1 20-mer peptide, with topical imiquimod. Overall study findings and caveats: No link was apparently found between pseudoprogression and changes in top peripheral T cell clonotypes.

This TCR was sampled from a man aged 35 to 55 with glioma. Sequences were derived from PBMCs, sampled from a glioma patient whose treatment included an IDH1 peptide vaccine.

CDR3: CASSTGLARAGANVLTF. In DNA form, the CDR3 reads TGTGCCAGCAGCACCGGACTAGCGAGGGCTGGGGCCAACGTCCTGACTTTC. The rearrangement joins TRBV5-4 to TRBJ2-6; 9 bases match TRBD2. The CDR3 is 17 amino acids. V gave up 4 bases and J gave up 2 bases; unmatched junction bases: 7. Germline V lookup: CDR1 SGHNT, CDR2 YYREEE (reference sequence).